Here is one T cell receptor (beta chain) with its context. This CDR3 spans 17 amino acids. V lost 0 bases and J lost 0, with 9 bases in between. From germline, CDR1 is LNHDA and CDR2 SQIVND (reference sequence). The entry originates in a study of shared clonotypes between healthy human individuals. Study background: Two women and a few men aged 18 to 49 made up the donors.

TCRdb's table, derived via immunoSEQ multiplex PCR, lists solely in-frame clones and lacks some. The repertoire holds about 2.1 million clones, with just under 95% as singletons. CD45RO-negative, CCR7-selected cells formed the naive CD8 fraction, which excluded terminally differentiated effector memory CD45RA+ cells. The chain employs TRBV19 and TRBJ2-6, with unresolved D. Sequences were obtained from naive CD8+ T cells from PBMCs. The source of this sequence is a man younger than 35 in good health. Some clones in this sample may be carry-over from other donors' samples. The CDR3 reads CASSIDLLLSGANVLTF. As DNA, the CDR3 is TGTGCCAGTAGTATAGATCTTCTACTCTCTGGGGCCAACGTCCTGACTTTC. The full variable domain, with the rest looked up from reference TRBV19 and TRBJ2-6, is DGGITQSPKYLFRKEGQNVTLSCEQNLNHDAMYWYRQDPGQGLRLIYYSQIVNDFQKGDIAEGYSVSREKKESFPLTVTSAQKNPTAFYLCASSIDLLLSGANVLTFGAGSRLTVL.